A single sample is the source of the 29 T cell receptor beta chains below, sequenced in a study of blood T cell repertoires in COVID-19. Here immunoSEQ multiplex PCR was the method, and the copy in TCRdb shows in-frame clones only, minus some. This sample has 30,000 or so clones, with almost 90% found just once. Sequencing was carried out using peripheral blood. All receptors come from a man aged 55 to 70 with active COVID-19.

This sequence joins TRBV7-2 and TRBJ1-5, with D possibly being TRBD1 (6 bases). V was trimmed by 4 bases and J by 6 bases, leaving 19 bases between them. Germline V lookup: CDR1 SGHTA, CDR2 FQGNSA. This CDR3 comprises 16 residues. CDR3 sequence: CASSSPLAGAGQPQHF. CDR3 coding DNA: TGTGCCAGCAGCTCGCCCCTTGCAGGGGCAGGTCAGCCCCAGCATTTT.

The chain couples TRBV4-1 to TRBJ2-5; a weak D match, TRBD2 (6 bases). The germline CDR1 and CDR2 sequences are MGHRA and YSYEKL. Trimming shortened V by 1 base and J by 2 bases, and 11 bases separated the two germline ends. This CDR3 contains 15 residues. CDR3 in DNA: TGCGCCAGCAGCCAAGGGGGGGTTAGGCAAGAGACCCAGTACTTC. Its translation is CASSQGGVRQETQYF.

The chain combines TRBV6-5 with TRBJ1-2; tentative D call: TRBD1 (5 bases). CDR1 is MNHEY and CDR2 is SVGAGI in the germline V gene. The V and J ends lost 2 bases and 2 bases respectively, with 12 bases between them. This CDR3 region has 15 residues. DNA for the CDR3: TGTGCCAGCAGTTACGGTGACAGTCTAAACTATGGCTACACCTTC. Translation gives CASSYGDSLNYGYTF.

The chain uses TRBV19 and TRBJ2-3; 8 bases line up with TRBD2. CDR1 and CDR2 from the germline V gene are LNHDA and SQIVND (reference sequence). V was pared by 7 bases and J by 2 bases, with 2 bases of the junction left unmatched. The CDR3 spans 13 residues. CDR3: CASTGGATDTQYF. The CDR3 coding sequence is TGTGCCAGTACCGGGGGGGCCACAGATACGCAGTATTTT.

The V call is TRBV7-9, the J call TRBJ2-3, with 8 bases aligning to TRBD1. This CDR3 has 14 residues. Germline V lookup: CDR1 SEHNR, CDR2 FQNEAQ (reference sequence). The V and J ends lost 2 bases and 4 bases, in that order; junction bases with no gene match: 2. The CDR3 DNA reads TGTGCCAGCAGCTTACCAGGGGGCGCAGATACGCAGTATTTT. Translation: CASSLPGGADTQYF.

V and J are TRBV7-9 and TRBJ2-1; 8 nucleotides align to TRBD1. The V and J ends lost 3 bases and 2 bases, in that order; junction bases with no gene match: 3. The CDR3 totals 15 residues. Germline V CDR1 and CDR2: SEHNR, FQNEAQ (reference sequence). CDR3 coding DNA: TGTGCCAGCAGCTTGGGACAGGTCCCCTACAATGAGCAGTTCTTC. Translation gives CASSLGQVPYNEQFF.

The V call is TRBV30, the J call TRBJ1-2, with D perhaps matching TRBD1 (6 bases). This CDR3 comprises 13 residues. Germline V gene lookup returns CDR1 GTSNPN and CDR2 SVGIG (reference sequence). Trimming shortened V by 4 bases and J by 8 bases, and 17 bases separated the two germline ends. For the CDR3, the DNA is TGTGCCTGGAAAAAGCCCCCCGGACAGGGCTACACCTTC. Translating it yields CAWKKPPGQGYTF.

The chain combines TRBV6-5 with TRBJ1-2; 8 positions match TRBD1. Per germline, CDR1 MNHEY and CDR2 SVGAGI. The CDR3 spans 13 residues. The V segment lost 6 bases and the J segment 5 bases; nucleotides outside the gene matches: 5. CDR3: CASRTDRDYGYTF. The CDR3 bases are TGTGCCAGCAGGACGGACAGGGATTATGGCTACACCTTC.

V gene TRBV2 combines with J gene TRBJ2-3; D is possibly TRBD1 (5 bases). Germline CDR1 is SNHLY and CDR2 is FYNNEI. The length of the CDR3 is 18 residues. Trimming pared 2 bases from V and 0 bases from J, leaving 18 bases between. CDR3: CASSEITGLKSSTDTQYF. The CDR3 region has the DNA TGTGCCAGCAGTGAAATAACAGGCCTAAAATCTAGCACAGATACGCAGTATTTT.

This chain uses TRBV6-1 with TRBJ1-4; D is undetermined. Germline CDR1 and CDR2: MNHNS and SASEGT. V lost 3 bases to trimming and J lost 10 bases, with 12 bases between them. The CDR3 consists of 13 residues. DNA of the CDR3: TGTGCCAGCAGTGACCGGGAGGGAGGAAAACTGTTTTTT. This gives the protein CASSDREGGKLFF.

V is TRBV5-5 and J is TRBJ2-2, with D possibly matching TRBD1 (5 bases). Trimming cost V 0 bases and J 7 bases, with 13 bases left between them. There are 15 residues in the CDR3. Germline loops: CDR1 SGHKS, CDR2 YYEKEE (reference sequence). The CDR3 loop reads CASSLGWGRVGELFF. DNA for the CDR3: TGTGCCAGCAGCTTGGGCTGGGGCCGGGTCGGGGAGCTGTTTTTT.

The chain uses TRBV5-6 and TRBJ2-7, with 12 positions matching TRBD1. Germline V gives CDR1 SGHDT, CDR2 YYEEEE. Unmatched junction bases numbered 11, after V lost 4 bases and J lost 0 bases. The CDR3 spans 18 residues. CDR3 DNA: TGTGCCAGCAGCGTTGTGGGACAGGGGGCTACTAGCTCCTACGAGCAGTACTTC. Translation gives CASSVVGQGATSSYEQYF.

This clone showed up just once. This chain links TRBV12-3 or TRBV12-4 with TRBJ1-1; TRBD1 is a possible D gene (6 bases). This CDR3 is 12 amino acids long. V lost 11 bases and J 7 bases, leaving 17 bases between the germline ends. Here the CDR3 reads CAGTDRMIEAFF. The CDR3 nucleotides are TGTGCCGGGACGGACAGAATGATTGAAGCTTTCTTT.

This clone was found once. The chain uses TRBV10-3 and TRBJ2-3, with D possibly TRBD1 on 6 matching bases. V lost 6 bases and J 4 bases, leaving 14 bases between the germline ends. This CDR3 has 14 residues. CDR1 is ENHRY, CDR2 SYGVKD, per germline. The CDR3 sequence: CAISGSSGADTQYF. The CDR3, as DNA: TGTGCCATCAGCGGCTCCTCAGGGGCAGATACGCAGTATTTT.

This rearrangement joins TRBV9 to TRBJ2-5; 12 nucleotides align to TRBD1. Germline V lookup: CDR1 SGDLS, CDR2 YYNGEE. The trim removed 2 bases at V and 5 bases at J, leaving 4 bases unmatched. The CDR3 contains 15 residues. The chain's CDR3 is CASSVGQGAEETQYF. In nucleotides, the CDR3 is TGTGCCAGCAGCGTGGGACAGGGGGCAGAGGAGACCCAGTACTTC. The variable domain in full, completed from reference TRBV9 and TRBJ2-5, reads DSGVTQTPKHLITATGQRVTLRCSPRSGDLSVYWYQQSLDQGLQFLIQYYNGEERAKGNILERFSAQQFPDLHSELNLSSLELGDSALYFCASSVGQGAEETQYFGPGTRLLVL.

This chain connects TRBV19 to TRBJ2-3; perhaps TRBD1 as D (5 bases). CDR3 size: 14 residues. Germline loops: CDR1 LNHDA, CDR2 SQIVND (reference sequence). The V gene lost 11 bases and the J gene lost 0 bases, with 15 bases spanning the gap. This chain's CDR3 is CASSKGPSTDTQYF. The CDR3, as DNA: TGTGCCTCGTCAAAGGGGCCTAGCACAGATACGCAGTATTTT.

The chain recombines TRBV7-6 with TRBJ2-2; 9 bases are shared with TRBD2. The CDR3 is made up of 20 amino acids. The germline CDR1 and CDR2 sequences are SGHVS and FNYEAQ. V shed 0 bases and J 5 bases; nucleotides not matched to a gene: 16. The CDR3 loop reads CASSLAPVKAGGQFTGELFF. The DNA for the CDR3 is TGTGCCAGCAGCTTAGCCCCAGTGAAGGCGGGGGGGCAGTTTACCGGGGAGCTGTTTTTT.

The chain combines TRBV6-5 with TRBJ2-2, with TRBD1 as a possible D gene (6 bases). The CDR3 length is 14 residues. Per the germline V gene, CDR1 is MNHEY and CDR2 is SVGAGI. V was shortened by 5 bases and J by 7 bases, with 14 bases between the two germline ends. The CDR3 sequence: CASSRVQGIGELFF. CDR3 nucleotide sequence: TGTGCCAGCAGTCGCGTTCAGGGGATCGGGGAGCTGTTTTTT.

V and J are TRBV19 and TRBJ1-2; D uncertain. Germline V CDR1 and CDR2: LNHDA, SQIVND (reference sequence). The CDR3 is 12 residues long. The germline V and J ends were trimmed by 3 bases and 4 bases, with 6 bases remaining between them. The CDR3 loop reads CASSIELYGYTF. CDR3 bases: TGTGCCAGTAGTATTGAACTCTATGGCTACACCTTC.

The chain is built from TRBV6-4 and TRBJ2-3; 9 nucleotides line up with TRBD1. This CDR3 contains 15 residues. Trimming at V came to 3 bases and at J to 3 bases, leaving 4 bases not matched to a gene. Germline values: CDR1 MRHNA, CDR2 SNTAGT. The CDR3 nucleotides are TGTGCCAGCAGTGAGGAGGGACAGGGTACAGATACGCAGTATTTT. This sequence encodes CASSEEGQGTDTQYF.

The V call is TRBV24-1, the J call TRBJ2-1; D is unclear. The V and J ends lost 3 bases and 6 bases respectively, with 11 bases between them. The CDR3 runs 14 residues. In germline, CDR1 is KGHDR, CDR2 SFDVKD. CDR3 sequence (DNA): TGTGCCACCAGTGATCCCTCTCCCGGCAATGAGCAGTTCTTC. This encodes CATSDPSPGNEQFF.

CDR3 coding DNA: TGTGCCAGCAGCCAGAGGACTAGCGGGGGGTTGGAGACCCAGTACTTC. Its protein product is CASSQRTSGGLETQYF. The chain recombines TRBV3-1 (or the pseudogene TRBV3-2) with TRBJ2-5, with TRBD2 identical over 14 bases. Germline V CDR1 and CDR2: LGHDT, YNNKEL (reference sequence). The junction had 5 bases not matched to a gene; V was cut back by 3 bases and J by 5 bases. The CDR3 totals 16 residues.

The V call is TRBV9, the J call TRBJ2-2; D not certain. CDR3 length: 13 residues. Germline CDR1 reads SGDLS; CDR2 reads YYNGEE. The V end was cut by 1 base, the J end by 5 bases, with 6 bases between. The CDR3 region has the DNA TGTGCCAGCAGCGTACCCGTGACCGGGGAGCTGTTTTTT. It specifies CASSVPVTGELFF. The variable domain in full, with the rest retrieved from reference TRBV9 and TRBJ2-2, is DSGVTQTPKHLITATGQRVTLRCSPRSGDLSVYWYQQSLDQGLQFLIQYYNGEERAKGNILERFSAQQFPDLHSELNLSSLELGDSALYFCASSVPVTGELFFGEGSRLTVL.

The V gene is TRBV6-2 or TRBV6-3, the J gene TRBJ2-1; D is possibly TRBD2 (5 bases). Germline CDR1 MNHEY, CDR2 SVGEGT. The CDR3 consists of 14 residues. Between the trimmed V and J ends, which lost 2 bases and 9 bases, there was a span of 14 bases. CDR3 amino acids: CASSYGLARGEQFF. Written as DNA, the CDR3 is TGTGCCAGCAGTTACGGACTGGCCCGTGGTGAGCAGTTCTTC.

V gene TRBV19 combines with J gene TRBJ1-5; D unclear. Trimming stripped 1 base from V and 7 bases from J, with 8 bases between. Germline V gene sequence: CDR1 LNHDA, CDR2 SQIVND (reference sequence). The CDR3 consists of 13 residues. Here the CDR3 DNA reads TGTGCCAGTAGTATAGGGGCAAGACAGCCCCAGCATTTT. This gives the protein CASSIGARQPQHF.

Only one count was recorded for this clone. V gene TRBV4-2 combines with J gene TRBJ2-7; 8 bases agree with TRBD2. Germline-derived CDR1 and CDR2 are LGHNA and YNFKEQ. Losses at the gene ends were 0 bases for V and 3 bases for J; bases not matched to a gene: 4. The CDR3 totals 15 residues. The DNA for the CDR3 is TGTGCCAGCAGCCAAGAAGGAGCGGGGGTCTACGAGCAGTACTTC. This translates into CASSQEGAGVYEQYF.

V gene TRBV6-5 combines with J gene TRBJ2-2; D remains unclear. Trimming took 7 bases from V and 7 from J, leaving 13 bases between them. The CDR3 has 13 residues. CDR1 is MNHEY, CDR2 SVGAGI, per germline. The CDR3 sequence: CASTTAYLGELFF. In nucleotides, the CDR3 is TGTGCCAGCACCACCGCCTATCTCGGGGAGCTGTTTTTT.

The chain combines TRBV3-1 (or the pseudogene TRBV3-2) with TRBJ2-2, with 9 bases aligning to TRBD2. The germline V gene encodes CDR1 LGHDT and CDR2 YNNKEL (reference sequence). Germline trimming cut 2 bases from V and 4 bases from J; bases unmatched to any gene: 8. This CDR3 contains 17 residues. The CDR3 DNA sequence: TGTGCCAGCAGCCAAATTCGGCGGGGGGGCCGCACCGGGGAGCTGTTTTTT. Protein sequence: CASSQIRRGGRTGELFF.

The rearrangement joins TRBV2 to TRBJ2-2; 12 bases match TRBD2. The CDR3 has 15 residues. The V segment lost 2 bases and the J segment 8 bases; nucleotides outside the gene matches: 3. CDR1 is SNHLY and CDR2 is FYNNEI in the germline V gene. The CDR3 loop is CASSELAGGRGELFF. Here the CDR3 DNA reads TGTGCCAGCAGTGAACTAGCGGGGGGGCGAGGGGAGCTGTTTTTT.